Following are 8 T cell receptor beta chains from one sample sequenced in a study of post-analysis software for immune sequencing data. These receptors have no known antigen. Sequencing libraries made from TCR beta cDNA carried unique molecular identifiers. TCRdb independently ran MiXCR on the PCR reads; one entry per CDR3 protein. The sample consists of approximately 730,000 distinct CDR3 sequences, about 27% of them appearing once. Findings and caveats of the study: Included in a set of roughly five TRBV segments more frequent in patients than controls were TRBV5-6, TRBV5-1 and TRBV20-1.

The sequenced material came from blood. Every receptor here comes from a girl between 5 and 17 years old with multiple sclerosis.

Ten or more counts support this clonotype. The junction does not match germline at one end; this may be a read error. V is TRBV9 and J is TRBJ2-1; 10 nucleotides align to TRBD2. Germline V gives CDR1 SGDLS, CDR2 YYNGEE. This CDR3 contains 16 residues. The CDR3 DNA is TGTGCCAACAGCGTAGTGAGCGGGGGGGCCTACAATGAGCAGTTCTTC. The encoded protein is CANSVVSGGAYNEQFF.

The chain is built from TRBV9 and TRBJ2-1, with D uncertain. The CDR3 contains 15 residues. V lost 1 base to trimming and J lost 13 bases, with 21 bases between them. Germline V gives CDR1 SGDLS, CDR2 YYNGEE. As DNA, the CDR3 is TGTGCCAGCAGCGTATCAGGACGGAGCAGTGAGACCCAGTTCTTC. It yields the protein CASSVSGRSSETQFF.

The chain joins TRBV5-1 to TRBJ2-5; D is perhaps TRBD2 (5 bases). This CDR3 contains 14 residues. Germline CDR1 reads SGHRS; CDR2 reads YFSETQ. Trimming pared 0 bases from V and 5 bases from J, leaving 11 bases between. The CDR3 DNA sequence: TGCGCCAGCAGCTTGGCCGGGGATGAGGAGACCCAGTACTTC. Its translation: CASSLAGDEETQYF.

This sequence joins TRBV29-1 and TRBJ1-1; D unresolved. This CDR3 is 13 amino acids long. In germline, CDR1 is SQVTM, CDR2 ANQGSEA. Trimming took 6 bases from V and 5 from J, leaving 16 bases between them. This CDR3 is CSVNPGLQTEAFF. In DNA form, the CDR3 reads TGCAGCGTGAACCCGGGTCTCCAGACTGAAGCTTTCTTT.

Comments on this clonotype: The junction departs from germline at one end; a sequencing error may be responsible. The V gene is TRBV6-6, the J gene TRBJ1-5; 8 bases map to TRBD1. The germline gives CDR1 MNHNY, CDR2 SVGAGI (reference sequence). CDR3 length equals 14 residues. CDR3 residues: CTSSVDRVYQPQHF. CDR3 sequence (DNA): TGTACCAGCAGTGTGGACAGGGTGTATCAGCCCCAGCATTTT.

This clonotype was counted between two and nine times. J is TRBJ2-7 and V is TRBV6-6; possibly TRBD1 for D (5 bases). Trimming removed 4 bases from V and 3 bases from J, with 13 bases in between. The CDR3 has 14 residues. The V gene's germline CDR1 is MNHNY and CDR2 SVGAGI (reference sequence). In DNA form, the CDR3 reads TGTGCCAGCAGTTCACGACAGAGCTACTACGAGCAGTACTTC. Amino acid sequence: CASSSRQSYYEQYF.

This clonotype was seen only a few times. The rearrangement links TRBV9 to TRBJ2-1; maybe TRBD2 (7 bases). V was clipped by 0 bases and J by 6 bases, with 10 bases between them. CDR1 and CDR2 from the germline V gene are SGDLS and YYNGEE. The CDR3 is 14 amino acids. The DNA of the CDR3 is TGTGCCAGCAGCGTAGGCGGGGGCCTCAATGAGCAGTTCTTC. Protein product: CASSVGGGLNEQFF.

This clonotype appeared a few times. The V and J genes are TRBV6-6 and TRBJ1-4, with 8 nucleotides matching TRBD1. From germline, CDR1 is MNHNY and CDR2 SVGAGI (reference sequence). Trimming took 6 bases from V and 6 from J; bases not matched to a gene: 3. The CDR3 is made up of 13 amino acids. The CDR3 sequence: CASRQGEYEKLFF. For the CDR3, the DNA is TGTGCCAGCAGACAGGGGGAGTATGAAAAACTGTTTTTT.